What follows describes a single T cell receptor (beta chain). Some clones are missing from TCRdb's copy, which holds only in-frame ones; the method was immunoSEQ multiplex PCR. This table holds fewer than 400,000 clones, 70% to 90% found once. These data are taken from a study of blood T cell repertoires in COVID-19. Study background: Collection of acute and convalescent COVID-19 samples took place in the United States, Italy and Spain. T cells, B-cell-depleted T cells, or PBMCs supplied cDNA or gDNA.

Trimming took 3 bases from V and 4 from J, leaving 10 bases between them. The CDR3 is 15 amino acids. Germline V gene data show CDR1 as LGHDT and CDR2 as YNNKEL (reference sequence). Two negative PCRs, clearance, or symptom resolution were required of recovered Cohort 3 donors. Specimen: PBMCs or T cells enriched from blood (not recorded which). The chain is built from TRBV3-1 (or the pseudogene TRBV3-2) and TRBJ1-6, with a weak D call TRBD1 (5 bases). This TCR came from a man in his thirties or forties who had recovered from COVID-19. The DNA for the CDR3 is TGTGCCAGCAGCCACGGGGGAAATTATAATTCACCCCTCCACTTT. Protein product: CASSHGGNYNSPLHF.